This T cell receptor beta chain was captured by sequencing in a study of metastatic and nonmetastatic thyroid tumors. The wider study: Malignant and benign thyroid patients had repertoires compared in peripheral blood and tumor or nodule tissue.

This clone was detected many times. The antigen is not known. The CDR3 consists of 15 residues. Trimming left V 4 bases short and J 0 bases short, with 11 bases between. Germline CDR1 and CDR2: SGHRS and YFSETQ. Before thyroid surgery, none of the patients had received any treatment. In the source study's methods: Between-group CDR3 differences, defined by clinicopathological status, yielded a distant-metastasis classifier for papillary thyroid cancer. TCRdb used MiXCR to call clones anew from the PCR reads. TCRdb's processing, not the study's, gives the V and J calls here. The data contain tens of thousands of clones, about 21% of them singletons. Broader study findings: As reported, TCR beta diversity in blood and tumor was significantly higher in malignant thyroid tumors than in benign nodules.

Input material: blood. This TCR was recovered from a female donor with papillary thyroid cancer or a benign thyroid nodule (not recorded which). Some clones in this sample may be carry-over from other donors' samples. The chain carries TRBV5-1 and TRBJ1-3; weak D call: TRBD1 (6 bases). The CDR3, as DNA: TGCGCCAGCAGCCTGGACAGTGTCTCTGGAAACACCATATATTTT. It codes for CASSLDSVSGNTIYF.